Listed below are T cell receptor beta chains from one sample, sequenced in a study of CD8 T cells in ankylosing spondylitis. Via MiXCR, TCRdb re-called the 5' RACE reads, giving one row per CDR3 protein. Found here are 30,000 to 45,000 distinct CDR3 sequences, around 10% of them singletons; the top ten hold 20% to 25%. The source material was synovial fluid, either unsorted or a sorted T cell fraction (not recorded which). These receptors were taken from a male donor with ankylosing spondylitis. Each CDR3 is given with its conserved first and last residue. The D gene is left open where the match is weak.

CDR3aa,d_gene,v_gene
CASRGQGAYEQFF,TRBD1,TRBV6-1
CASSVDTGNLYNSPLHF,.,TRBV9
CASSFDGSSYNEQFF,.,TRBV28
CASSPRRDPLSYEQYF,.,TRBV5-6
CASSNNTEAFF,.,TRBV7-9
CASSSPELAGPTNTGELFF,TRBD2,TRBV11-2
CASSQEVGGAYEQYF,.,TRBV4-2
CSARAGLAEITDTQYF,TRBD2,TRBV20-1
CASSYRTPHTDTQYF,.,TRBV6-5
CASSQPGLLGAGELFF,.,TRBV7-3
CASSFPSTGTVNTEAFF,.,TRBV28
CASGNGVPNEQYF,.,TRBV27
CASSLTTAEQETQYF,.,TRBV5-1
CASSLGPWELFF,.,TRBV7-9
CASSDPPSTGFSAPNTEAFF,.,TRBV19
CASSVTQGYTGELFF,TRBD1,TRBV9
CSVEETENIQYF,.,TRBV29-1
CCARDLRQDPITYEQYF,.,TRBV20-1
CASSVDINQPQHF,.,TRBV9
CASSSTNSPLHF,.,TRBV9
CASSYPGLVAFF,.,TRBV7-2
CASTLDASTDTQYF,.,TRBV6-2/TRBV6-3
CASSPLDSGTDTQYF,.,TRBV18
CASSLDYEQYF,.,TRBV28
CAGSWTVPANTIYF,.,TRBV7-9
CASSLAPYYREDTDTQYF,.,TRBV11-1
CASSSRVNSYEQYF,.,TRBV19
CASSLSPGIRETQYF,.,TRBV5-1
CASSDRETGELFF,.,TRBV6-4
CASSQVGGGLADTQYF,.,TRBV4-1
CASSSPLLVSTYNEQFF,.,TRBV7-2
CATDPGSGANVLTF,.,TRBV7-8
CASSWTGTDNEQFF,.,TRBV7-9
CASSIDHRGGSYEQYF,.,TRBV19
CASSLLQGPSYEQYF,.,TRBV7-8
CASSPTADPYGYTF,.,TRBV6-2/TRBV6-3
CASSLRKGSRQPQHF,.,TRBV5-8
CASSENGYIQYF,.,TRBV7-2
CATKIGNGGNQPQHF,.,TRBV15
CASNVGTDTQYF,.,TRBV19
CATHSHTGNEQFF,.,TRBV10-3
CAWSLQGPYGYTF,TRBD1,TRBV30
CSAEPGLAGANTQYF,TRBD2,TRBV20-1
CASSFTGGGDTQYF,TRBD1,TRBV27
CASSTPGTVYEQYF,TRBD1,TRBV28
CASSLREPVKLFF,.,TRBV12-3/TRBV12-4
CSARSGTSAYNEQFF,TRBD2,TRBV20-1
CASSFILAQETQYF,.,TRBV12-3/TRBV12-4
CASSFQGSSYEQYF,.,TRBV5-1
CAKHATRVDTRQYF,.,TRBV4-3
CATSTTSASTDTQYF,TRBD2,TRBV15
CASRDRGGQVYEQYF,.,TRBV2
CASSNGLVVPDTQYF,TRBD2,TRBV5-1
CASRRLGTNQETQYF,.,TRBV27
CASSLFTSGNTGELFF,TRBD2,TRBV28
CASSFERDTQYF,.,TRBV11-1
CASSQATTRADTQYF,.,TRBV4-3
CATQATVYEQYF,.,TRBV25-1